Sequencing of this TCR beta chain was carried out in a study of blood T cell repertoires in COVID-19. Study details: COVID-19 samples, acute and convalescent, were from the United States, Italy and Spain.

As processed by the authors: Estimated nucleated cell counts came from reference gene primer amplification. The table came from immunoSEQ multiplex PCR; TCRdb's copy has only in-frame clones and leaves some out. The D gene and trimming were derived from the DNA, and the V and J assignments and clone size from that table. The sample includes roughly 100,000 clones, roughly 80% of them seen just once. This CDR3 has 16 amino acids. In germline, CDR1 is SGHRS, CDR2 YFSETQ. The V segment lost 7 bases and the J segment 3 bases; nucleotides outside the gene matches: 5. The origin of this receptor is a woman aged 80 or over with acute or convalescent COVID-19. Material for sequencing was peripheral blood. This chain uses TRBV5-1 with TRBJ2-2; 14 nucleotides align to TRBD2. This chain's CDR3 is CASALTSGRDTGELFF. In nucleotides, the CDR3 is TGCGCCAGCGCCCTGACTAGCGGGAGGGACACCGGGGAGCTGTTTTTT.